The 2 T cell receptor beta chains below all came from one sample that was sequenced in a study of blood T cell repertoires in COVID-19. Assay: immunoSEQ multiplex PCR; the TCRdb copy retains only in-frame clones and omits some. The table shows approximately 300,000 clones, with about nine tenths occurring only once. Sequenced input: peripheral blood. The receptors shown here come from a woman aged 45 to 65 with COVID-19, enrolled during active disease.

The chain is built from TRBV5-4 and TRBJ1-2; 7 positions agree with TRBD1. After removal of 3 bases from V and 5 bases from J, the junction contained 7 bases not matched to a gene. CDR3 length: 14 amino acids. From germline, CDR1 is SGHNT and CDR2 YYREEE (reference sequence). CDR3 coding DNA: TGTGCCAGCAGCTCGGGGACAGAGAATTATGGCTACACCTTC. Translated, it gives CASSSGTENYGYTF.

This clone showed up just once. CDR3 sequence: CASSLGPWRTDTQYF. CDR3 sequence (DNA): TGTGCCAGCAGCTTAGGTCCGTGGCGCACAGATACGCAGTATTTT. The chain employs TRBV7-2 and TRBJ2-3; D uncertain. The length of the CDR3 is 15 residues. Trimming stripped 1 base from V and 1 base from J, with 9 bases between. From germline, CDR1 is SGHTA and CDR2 FQGNSA.